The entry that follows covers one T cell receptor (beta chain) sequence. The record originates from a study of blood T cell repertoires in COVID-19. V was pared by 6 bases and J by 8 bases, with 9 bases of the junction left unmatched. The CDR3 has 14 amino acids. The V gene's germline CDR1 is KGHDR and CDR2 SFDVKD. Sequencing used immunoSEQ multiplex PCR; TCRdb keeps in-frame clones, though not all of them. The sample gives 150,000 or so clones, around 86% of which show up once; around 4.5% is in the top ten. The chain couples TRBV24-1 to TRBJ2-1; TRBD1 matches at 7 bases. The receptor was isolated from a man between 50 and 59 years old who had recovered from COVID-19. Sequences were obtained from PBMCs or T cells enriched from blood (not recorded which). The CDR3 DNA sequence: TGTGCCACCAGTTCATCGACAGGGTCATATGAGCAGTTCTTC. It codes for CATSSSTGSYEQFF.